This T cell receptor (beta chain) derives from a study of shared clonotypes between healthy human individuals. Study in general: A donor's plate count was three for CD4 naive and three for CD4 memory; CD8 naive had two and CD8 memory one.

The authors split each subset's genomic DNA evenly across several immunoSEQ plates. The repertoire was sequenced with immunoSEQ multiplex PCR; TCRdb's copy has only in-frame clones and lacks some. The profile shows hundreds of thousands of clones, approximately 74% of them singletons. The germline V gene encodes CDR1 SGHVS and CDR2 FQNEAQ. The CDR3 runs 16 residues. The V segment lost 4 bases and the J segment 7 bases; nucleotides outside the gene matches: 13. The receptor's source is a man in his thirties or forties in good health. Sequenced: memory CD4+ T cells sorted from blood. The subset was: CD45RA-negative fraction. This chain links TRBV7-8 with TRBJ2-7; 10 bases line up with TRBD2. The CDR3 coding sequence is TGTGCCAGCAGCTCCCCGGGGAGCCTACTAGCGGGGGAGCAGTACTTC. It yields the protein CASSSPGSLLAGEQYF.